These 19 T cell receptor beta chains were all obtained from the same sample, sequenced in a study of blood T cell repertoires in COVID-19. Generated by immunoSEQ multiplex PCR, the TCRdb table keeps only in-frame clones and is missing some. The sample carries 400,000 or so clones, 70% to 90% recorded once. The sample was peripheral blood. These receptors originate from a man in his late teens or twenties with COVID-19, enrolled during active disease.

The chain uses TRBV5-6 and TRBJ2-2, with D possibly being TRBD2 (5 bases). This CDR3 is 14 amino acids long. V lost 2 bases and J 7 bases, leaving 12 bases between the germline ends. In germline, CDR1 is SGHDT, CDR2 YYEEEE. The CDR3 here is CASSFGSLIGELFF. The CDR3, as DNA: TGTGCCAGCAGCTTTGGGAGCCTCATCGGGGAGCTGTTTTTT. The full variable domain, completed using reference TRBV5-6 and TRBJ2-2, is DAGVTQSPTHLIKTRGQQVTLRCSPKSGHDTVSWYQQALGQGPQFIFQYYEEEERQRGNFPDRFSGHQFPNYSSELNVNALLLGDSALYLCASSFGSLIGELFFGEGSRLTVL.

The rearrangement links TRBV11-3 to TRBJ2-1, with 7 nucleotides matching TRBD2. The CDR3 runs to 15 residues. V dropped 1 base and J dropped 0; count of bases not matched to a gene: 0. In germline, CDR1 is SGHNT, CDR2 YENEEA. CDR3 DNA sequence: TGTGCCAGCAGCTTAGGGGAGGGCTCCTACAATGAGCAGTTCTTC. This translates into CASSLGEGSYNEQFF. Based on the CDR3 plus reference TRBV11-3 and TRBJ2-1, the full variable domain is EAGVVQSPRYKIIEKKQPVAFWCNPISGHNTLYWYLQNLGQGPELLIRYENEEAVDDSQLPKDRFSAERLKGVDSTLKIQPAELGDSAVYLCASSLGEGSYNEQFFGPGTRLTVL.

The chain is built from TRBV9 and TRBJ2-2; D perhaps matches TRBD2 (6 bases). V gave up 3 bases and J gave up 0 bases, with 18 bases separating them. This CDR3 region has 18 residues. In germline, CDR1 is SGDLS, CDR2 YYNGEE. The chain's CDR3 is CASSGNGGTHSNTGELFF. The CDR3 nucleotides read TGTGCCAGCAGCGGAAACGGCGGGACTCACTCGAACACCGGGGAGCTGTTTTTT.

This CDR3 reads CALEGPRQGLGYGYTF. DNA of the CDR3: TGTGCGTTGGAAGGGCCGAGACAGGGGTTGGGCTATGGCTACACCTTC. This sequence joins TRBV30 and TRBJ1-2; TRBD1 agrees at 8 bases. CDR1 is GTSNPN and CDR2 is SVGIG in the germline V gene (reference sequence). The CDR3 covers 16 residues.

The CDR3 nucleotides are TGTGCCAGCAGCGCACTAGCGGGGTTCGAGACCCAGTACTTC. Protein product: CASSALAGFETQYF. The chain employs TRBV5-6 and TRBJ2-5, with 10 bases lining up with TRBD2. V trimming: 4 bases; J trimming: 5 bases; junction bases outside the gene matches: 5. CDR1 and CDR2 from the germline V gene are SGHDT and YYEEEE. CDR3 length equals 14 residues.

The chain's CDR3 is CASSQAGTYSPLHF. As DNA, the CDR3 is TGTGCCAGCAGTCAGGCAGGGACTTATTCACCCCTCCACTTT. This chain uses TRBV6-5 with TRBJ1-6, with a weak D call TRBD1 (5 bases). CDR3 size: 14 residues. CDR1 is MNHEY and CDR2 is SVGAGI in the germline V gene. Trimming removed 5 bases from V and 8 bases from J, with 13 bases in between.

This sequence joins TRBV19 and TRBJ1-1; TRBD1 matches 7 bases. The germline V gene has CDR1 LNHDA and CDR2 SQIVND (reference sequence). J lost 4 bases, V lost 4 bases, and 12 bases had no gene match. CDR3 size: 16 residues. The DNA of the CDR3 is TGTGCCAGTAGTAGAGCAGGGGGTACCCCTGTCACTGAAGCTTTCTTT. It specifies CASSRAGGTPVTEAFF.

Comment on this clone: This sample also contains other DNA sequences that code for the same CDR3. The genes are TRBV11-2 and TRBJ2-1; 11 bases are shared with TRBD2. V lost 6 bases to trimming and J lost 5 bases; unmatched junction nucleotides: 6. The germline gives CDR1 SGHAT, CDR2 FQNNGV. The CDR3 sequence is 15 residues long. DNA for the CDR3: TGTGCCAGCAGTTCAACTAGCGGGGGTAACAATGAGCAGTTCTTC. Protein: CASSSTSGGNNEQFF. Full variable domain (missing parts from reference TRBV11-2 and TRBJ2-1): EAGVAQSPRYKIIEKRQSVAFWCNPISGHATLYWYQQILGQGPKLLIQFQNNGVVDDSQLPKDRFSAERLKGVDSTLKIQPAKLEDSAVYLCASSSTSGGNNEQFFGPGTRLTVL.

This sequence joins TRBV19 and TRBJ2-1; 9 nucleotides agree with TRBD2. V was pared by 3 bases and J by 5 bases, with 5 bases of the junction left unmatched. The CDR3 is 15 amino acids. Germline CDR1 is LNHDA and CDR2 is SQIVND (reference sequence). The CDR3 DNA sequence: TGTGCCAGTAGTATGATGACTAGCGGTAACAATGAGCAGTTCTTC. Translated: CASSMMTSGNNEQFF.

On this clone itself: The same CDR3 is also encoded by other DNA sequences in this sample. V gene TRBV4-1 combines with J gene TRBJ2-7, with D possibly matching TRBD1 (5 bases). Germline V lookup: CDR1 MGHRA, CDR2 YSYEKL. Between the trimmed V and J ends, which lost 1 base and 0 bases, there was a span of 10 bases. The CDR3 sequence is 15 residues long. For the CDR3, the DNA is TGCGCCAGCAGCCAAGCTAGTGGGGCCTCCTACGAGCAGTACTTC. Translation: CASSQASGASYEQYF.

The table lists this clone with a count of one. CDR3 bases: TGTGCCACTATCCCTACAGGGCCCACGAACACCGGGGAGCTGTTTTTT. It specifies CATIPTGPTNTGELFF. The chain uses TRBV19 and TRBJ2-2, with D possibly being TRBD1 (6 bases). The germline gives CDR1 LNHDA, CDR2 SQIVND (reference sequence). The CDR3 is made up of 16 amino acids. V lost 10 bases and J 0 bases, leaving 18 bases between the germline ends.

The chain joins TRBV6-5 to TRBJ2-3; TRBD2 aligns across 8 bases. Trimming took 11 bases from V and 0 from J; bases not matched to a gene: 10. This CDR3 spans 15 amino acids. Germline lookup yields CDR1 MNHEY and CDR2 SVGAGI. The CDR3 nucleotides are TGTGCCCTCCGCGGGAGGATTACCAGCACAGATACGCAGTATTTT. Translated: CALRGRITSTDTQYF.

The chain links TRBV11-2 to TRBJ2-7, with D tentatively TRBD1 (5 bases). CDR3 length: 13 amino acids. CDR1 is SGHAT and CDR2 is FQNNGV in the germline V gene. The V end was cut by 5 bases, the J end by 6 bases, with 14 bases between. CDR3 sequence (DNA): TGTGCCAGCAGCCGCAAACCCCAGGGCGAGCAGTACTTC. Its translation is CASSRKPQGEQYF.

The gene calls are TRBV15 and TRBJ2-1, with D possibly TRBD1 on 5 matching bases. The CDR3 consists of 13 residues. Trimming took off 0 bases at V and 15 bases at J, with 15 bases between the two ends. Germline V lookup: CDR1 LNHNV, CDR2 YYDKDF (reference sequence). This CDR3 reads CATSRDNGKGLFF. CDR3 in DNA: TGTGCCACCAGCAGAGATAACGGAAAGGGGCTGTTCTTC.

This clone appeared a single time. V gene TRBV11-2 combines with J gene TRBJ2-7; a possible D gene is TRBD2 (6 bases). The ends were cut back, 3 bases at V and 0 bases at J, with 15 bases in the middle. In germline, CDR1 is SGHAT, CDR2 FQNNGV. The CDR3 contains 16 residues. As DNA, the CDR3 is TGTGCCAGCAGCTTCAGTCCAGGGACTGCCTCCTACGAGCAGTACTTC. The encoded protein is CASSFSPGTASYEQYF.

The chain employs TRBV19 and TRBJ2-1; 14 nucleotides agree with TRBD2. The CDR3 contains 16 residues. The junction had 4 bases not matched to a gene; V was cut back by 5 bases and J by 4 bases. CDR1 and CDR2 from the germline V gene are LNHDA and SQIVND (reference sequence). The CDR3 sequence is CASSGTSGSTYNEQFF. CDR3 nucleotides: TGTGCCAGTAGTGGGACTAGCGGGAGTACTTACAATGAGCAGTTCTTC.

The chain has TRBV6-5 and TRBJ2-7; D uncertain. V lost 0 bases and J 5 bases, leaving 11 bases between the germline ends. CDR1 and CDR2 from the germline V gene are MNHEY and SVGAGI. CDR3 length: 14 residues. CDR3 amino acids: CASSYSNARNEQYF. CDR3 in DNA: TGTGCCAGCAGTTACTCGAACGCCAGAAACGAGCAGTACTTC.

This chain connects TRBV11-2 to TRBJ2-2, with TRBD2 identical over 7 bases. V gave up 4 bases and J gave up 8 bases; unmatched junction bases: 13. The germline CDR1 and CDR2 sequences are SGHAT and FQNNGV. The CDR3 has 16 amino acids. CDR3 in amino acids: CASSWGLTPPPGELFF. CDR3 nucleotides: TGTGCCAGCAGCTGGGGACTAACTCCTCCCCCGGGGGAGCTGTTTTTT. The entire variable domain, with the rest obtained from reference TRBV11-2 and TRBJ2-2, is as follows: EAGVAQSPRYKIIEKRQSVAFWCNPISGHATLYWYQQILGQGPKLLIQFQNNGVVDDSQLPKDRFSAERLKGVDSTLKIQPAKLEDSAVYLCASSWGLTPPPGELFFGEGSRLTVL.

The chain recombines TRBV2 with TRBJ2-3; 8 nucleotides align to TRBD1. CDR3 length: 16 residues. V trimming: 6 bases; J trimming: 0 bases; junction bases outside the gene matches: 8. In germline, CDR1 is SNHLY, CDR2 FYNNEI. CDR3 coding DNA: TGTGCCAGCAGCCGGACAGGGCGATCTAGCACAGATACGCAGTATTTT. Its protein is CASSRTGRSSTDTQYF.